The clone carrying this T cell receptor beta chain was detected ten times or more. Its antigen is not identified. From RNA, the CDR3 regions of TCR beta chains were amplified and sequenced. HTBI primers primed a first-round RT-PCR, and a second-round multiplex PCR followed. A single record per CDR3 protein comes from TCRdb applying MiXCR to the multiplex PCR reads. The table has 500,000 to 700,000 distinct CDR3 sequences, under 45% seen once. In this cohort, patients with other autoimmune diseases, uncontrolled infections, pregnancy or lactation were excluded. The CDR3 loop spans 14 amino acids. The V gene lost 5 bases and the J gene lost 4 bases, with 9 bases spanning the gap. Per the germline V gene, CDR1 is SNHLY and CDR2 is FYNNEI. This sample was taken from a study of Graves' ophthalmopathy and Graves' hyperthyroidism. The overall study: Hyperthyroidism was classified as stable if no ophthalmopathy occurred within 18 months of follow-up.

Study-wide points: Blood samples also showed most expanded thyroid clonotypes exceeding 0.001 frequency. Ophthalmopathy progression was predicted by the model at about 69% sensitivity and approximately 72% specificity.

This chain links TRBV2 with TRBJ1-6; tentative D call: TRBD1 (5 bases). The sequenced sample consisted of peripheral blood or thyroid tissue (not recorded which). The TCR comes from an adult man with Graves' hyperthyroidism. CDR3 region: CASSQGPYNSPLHF. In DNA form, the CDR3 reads TGTGCCAGCAGTCAGGGACCTTATAATTCACCCCTCCACTTT.